This record concerns one T cell receptor (beta chain) sequence. The antigen is undetermined. The entry originates in a study of T cell responses to AZD1222 COVID-19 vaccine. Notes on the study in general: Reportedly, nearly half the spike-specific TCRs target unmutated variant regions.

V was cut by 8 bases and J by 1 base, with 14 bases left in between. CDR1 is MDHEN, CDR2 SYDVKM, per germline. This CDR3 is 14 amino acids long. Produced via immunoSEQ multiplex PCR; TCRdb's table is partial and in-frame only. The sample carries more than 90,000 clones, around 85% recorded once. This specimen was peripheral blood, taken 28 days after the second AZD1222 dose. The source is an adult who received the AZD1222 COVID-19 vaccine. The chain couples TRBV28 to TRBJ1-1; D unresolved. The CDR3 reads CASLGGRRNTEAFF. The CDR3 coding sequence is TGTGCCAGCCTAGGAGGGCGCCGGAACACTGAAGCTTTCTTT.